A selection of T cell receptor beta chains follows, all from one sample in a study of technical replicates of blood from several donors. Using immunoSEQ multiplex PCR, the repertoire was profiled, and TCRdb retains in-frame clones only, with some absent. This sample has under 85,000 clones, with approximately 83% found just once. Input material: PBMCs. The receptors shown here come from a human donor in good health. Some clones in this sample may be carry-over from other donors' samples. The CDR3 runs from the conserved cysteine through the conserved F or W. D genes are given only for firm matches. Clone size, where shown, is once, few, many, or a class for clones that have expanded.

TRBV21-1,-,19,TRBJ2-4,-,TGTGCCAGCAGCAAAGCAAGGGAAGGACAGGGGGCCGCCAAAAACATTCAGTACTTC,CASSKAREGQGAAKNIQYF
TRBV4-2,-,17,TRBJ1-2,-,TGTGCCAGCAGCCAACCGGACAGAACCTCGCATAACTATGGCTACACCTTC,CASSQPDRTSHNYGYTF
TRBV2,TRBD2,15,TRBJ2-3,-,TGTGCCAGCACTAGCGGGAGTTTCGGCACAGATACGCAGTATTTT,CASTSGSFGTDTQYF
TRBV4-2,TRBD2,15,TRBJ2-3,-,TGTGCCAGCAGCCAGGACGGGGGGGACACAGATACGCAGTATTTT,CASSQDGGDTDTQYF
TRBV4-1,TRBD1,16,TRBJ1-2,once,TGCGCCAGCAGCTCCCCGGGACAGAAGAGTAGCTATGGCTACACCTTC,CASSSPGQKSSYGYTF
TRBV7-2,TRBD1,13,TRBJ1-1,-,TGTGCCAGCAGCTTTGACAGGGGCACTGAAGCTTTCTTT,CASSFDRGTEAFF
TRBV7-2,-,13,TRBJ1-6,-,TGTGCCAGCAGCTTTCTGCAGGGTTCACCCCTCCACTTT,CASSFLQGSPLHF
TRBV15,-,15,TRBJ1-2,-,TGTGCCACCAGCAGAGAGCCGGGATTCGGCTATGGCTACACCTTC,CATSREPGFGYGYTF
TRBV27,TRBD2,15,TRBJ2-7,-,TGTGCCAGCAGTTTCGCGGCGGGAGAGGGACTCGAGCAGTACTTC,CASSFAAGEGLEQYF
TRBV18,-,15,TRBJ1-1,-,TGTGCCAGCTCACAGCAGGGAAACCTGAACACTGAAGCTTTCTTT,CASSQQGNLNTEAFF